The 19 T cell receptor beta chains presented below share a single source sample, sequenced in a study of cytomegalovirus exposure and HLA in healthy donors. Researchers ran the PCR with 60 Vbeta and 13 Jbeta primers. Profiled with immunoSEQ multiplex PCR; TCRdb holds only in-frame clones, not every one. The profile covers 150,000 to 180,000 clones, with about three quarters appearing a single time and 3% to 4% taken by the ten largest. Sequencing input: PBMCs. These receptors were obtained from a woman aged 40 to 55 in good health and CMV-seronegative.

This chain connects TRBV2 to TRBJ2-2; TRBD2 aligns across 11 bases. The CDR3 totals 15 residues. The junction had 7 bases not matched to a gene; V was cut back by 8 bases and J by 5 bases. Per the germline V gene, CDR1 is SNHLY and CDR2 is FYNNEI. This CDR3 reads CASHALAGGTGELFF. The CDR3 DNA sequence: TGTGCCAGCCATGCTTTAGCGGGAGGGACCGGGGAGCTGTTTTTT.

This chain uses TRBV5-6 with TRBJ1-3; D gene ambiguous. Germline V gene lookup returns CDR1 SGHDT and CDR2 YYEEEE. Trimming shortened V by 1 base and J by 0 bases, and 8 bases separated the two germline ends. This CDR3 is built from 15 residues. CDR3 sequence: CASSLNSLSGNTIYF. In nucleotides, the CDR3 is TGTGCCAGCAGCTTGAACAGCCTCTCTGGAAACACCATATATTTT.

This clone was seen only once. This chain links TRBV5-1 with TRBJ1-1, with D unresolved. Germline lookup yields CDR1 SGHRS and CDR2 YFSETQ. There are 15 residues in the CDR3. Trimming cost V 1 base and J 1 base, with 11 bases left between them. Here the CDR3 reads CASSLQAPKNTEAFF. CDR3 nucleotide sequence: TGCGCCAGCAGCTTGCAGGCCCCTAAGAACACTGAAGCTTTCTTT.

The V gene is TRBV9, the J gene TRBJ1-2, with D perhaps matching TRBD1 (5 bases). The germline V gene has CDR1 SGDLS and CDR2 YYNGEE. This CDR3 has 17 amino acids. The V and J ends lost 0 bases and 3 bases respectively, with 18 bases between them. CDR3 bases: TGTGCCAGCAGCGTAGCTGGAGCAGGGCCTAGGTACTATGGCTACACCTTC. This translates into CASSVAGAGPRYYGYTF.

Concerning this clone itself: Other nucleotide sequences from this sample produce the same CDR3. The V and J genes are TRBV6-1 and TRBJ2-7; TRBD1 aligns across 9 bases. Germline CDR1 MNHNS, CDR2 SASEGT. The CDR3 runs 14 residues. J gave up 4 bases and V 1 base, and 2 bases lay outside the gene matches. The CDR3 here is CASSEGTGEYEQYF. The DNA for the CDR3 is TGTGCCAGCAGTGAAGGGACAGGGGAATACGAGCAGTACTTC.

As DNA, the CDR3 is TGTGCCAGTAGTTTCGGGGGGCCTTACGAGCAGTACTTC. Translated: CASSFGGPYEQYF. The gene calls are TRBV19 and TRBJ2-7, with a weak D call TRBD2 (7 bases). V was pared by 5 bases and J by 4 bases, with 12 bases between. This CDR3 has 13 amino acids. The germline V gene has CDR1 LNHDA and CDR2 SQIVND (reference sequence).

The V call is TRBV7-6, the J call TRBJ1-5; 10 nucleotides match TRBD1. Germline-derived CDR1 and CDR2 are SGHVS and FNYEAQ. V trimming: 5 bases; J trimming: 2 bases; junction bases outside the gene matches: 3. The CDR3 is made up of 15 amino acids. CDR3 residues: CASSRGTGGNQPQHF. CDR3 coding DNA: TGTGCCAGCAGCCGAGGGACAGGGGGCAATCAGCCCCAGCATTTT.

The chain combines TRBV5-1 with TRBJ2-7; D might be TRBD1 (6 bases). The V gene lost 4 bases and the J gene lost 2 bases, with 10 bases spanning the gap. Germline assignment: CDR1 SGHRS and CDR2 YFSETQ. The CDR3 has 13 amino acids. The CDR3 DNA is TGCGCCAGCAGCCAGGGGAACACCTACGAGCAGTACTTC. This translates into CASSQGNTYEQYF.

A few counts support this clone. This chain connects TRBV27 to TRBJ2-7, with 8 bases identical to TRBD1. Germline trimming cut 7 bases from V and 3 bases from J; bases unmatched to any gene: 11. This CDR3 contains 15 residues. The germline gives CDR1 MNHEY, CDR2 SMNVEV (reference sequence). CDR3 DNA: TGTGCCAGCATCCCAGGGGGCGAAGTCAGCTACGAGCAGTACTTC. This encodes CASIPGGEVSYEQYF.

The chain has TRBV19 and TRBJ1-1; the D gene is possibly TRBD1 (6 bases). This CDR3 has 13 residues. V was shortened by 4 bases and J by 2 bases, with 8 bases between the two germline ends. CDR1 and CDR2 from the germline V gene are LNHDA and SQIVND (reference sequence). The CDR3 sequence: CASSRTDNTEAFF. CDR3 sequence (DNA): TGTGCCAGTAGTAGGACAGATAACACTGAAGCTTTCTTT.

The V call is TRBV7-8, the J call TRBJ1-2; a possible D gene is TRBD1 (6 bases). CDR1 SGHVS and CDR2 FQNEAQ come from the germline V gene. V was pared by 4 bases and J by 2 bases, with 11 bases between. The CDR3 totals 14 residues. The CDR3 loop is CASSSGHKNYGYTF. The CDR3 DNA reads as TGTGCCAGCAGCTCGGGACACAAAAACTATGGCTACACCTTC.

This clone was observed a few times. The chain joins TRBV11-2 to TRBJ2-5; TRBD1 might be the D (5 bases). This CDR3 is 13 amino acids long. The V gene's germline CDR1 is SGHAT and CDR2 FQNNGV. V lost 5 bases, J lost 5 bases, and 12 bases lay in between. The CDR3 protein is CASSPTAMETQYF. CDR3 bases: TGTGCCAGCAGCCCGACAGCTATGGAGACCCAGTACTTC.

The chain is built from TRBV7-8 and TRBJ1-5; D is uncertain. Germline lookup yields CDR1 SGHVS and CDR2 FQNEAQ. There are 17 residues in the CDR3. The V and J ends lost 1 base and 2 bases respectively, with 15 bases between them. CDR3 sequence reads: CASSLVNGERGNQPQHF. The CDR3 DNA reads TGTGCCAGCAGCTTAGTCAACGGGGAGAGGGGCAATCAGCCCCAGCATTTT.

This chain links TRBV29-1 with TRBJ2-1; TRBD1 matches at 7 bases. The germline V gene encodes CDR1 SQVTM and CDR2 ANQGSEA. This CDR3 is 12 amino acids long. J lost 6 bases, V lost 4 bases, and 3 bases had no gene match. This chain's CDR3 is CSVGTGTNEQFF. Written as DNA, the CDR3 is TGCAGCGTTGGGACAGGAACCAATGAGCAGTTCTTC.

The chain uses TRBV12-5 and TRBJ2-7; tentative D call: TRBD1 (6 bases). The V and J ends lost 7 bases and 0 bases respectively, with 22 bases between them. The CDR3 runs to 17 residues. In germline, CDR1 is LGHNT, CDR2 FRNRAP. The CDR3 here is CASASSSGTQSSYEQYF. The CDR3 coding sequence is TGTGCTAGTGCCTCATCATCGGGGACACAGAGCTCCTACGAGCAGTACTTC. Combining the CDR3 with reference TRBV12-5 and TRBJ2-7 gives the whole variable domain DARVTQTPRHKVTEMGQEVTMRCQPILGHNTVFWYRQTMMQGLELLAYFRNRAPLDDSGMPKDRFSAEMPDATLATLKIQPSEPRDSAVYFCASASSSGTQSSYEQYFGPGTRLTVT.

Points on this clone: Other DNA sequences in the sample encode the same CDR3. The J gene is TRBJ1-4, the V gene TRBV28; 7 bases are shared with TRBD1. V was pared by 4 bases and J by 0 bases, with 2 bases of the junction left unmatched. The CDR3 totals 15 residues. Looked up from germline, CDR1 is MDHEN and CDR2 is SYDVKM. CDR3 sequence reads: CASSWTGATNEKLFF. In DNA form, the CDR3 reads TGTGCCAGCAGTTGGACAGGAGCAACTAATGAAAAACTGTTTTTT.

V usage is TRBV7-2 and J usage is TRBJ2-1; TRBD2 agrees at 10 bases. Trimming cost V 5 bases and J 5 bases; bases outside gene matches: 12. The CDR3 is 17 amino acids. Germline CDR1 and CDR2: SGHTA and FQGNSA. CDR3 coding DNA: TGTGCCAGCAGCCCAATTAGGCTAGCGGGAGCCGACAATGAGCAGTTCTTC. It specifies CASSPIRLAGADNEQFF.

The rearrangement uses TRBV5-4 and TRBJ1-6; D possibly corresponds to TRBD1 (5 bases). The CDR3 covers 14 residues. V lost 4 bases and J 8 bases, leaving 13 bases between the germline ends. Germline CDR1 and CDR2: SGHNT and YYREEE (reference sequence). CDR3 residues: CASSATGLDSPLHF. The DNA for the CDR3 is TGTGCCAGCAGCGCCACAGGATTAGATTCACCCCTCCACTTT. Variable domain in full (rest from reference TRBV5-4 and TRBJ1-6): ETGVTQSPTHLIKTRGQQVTLRCSSQSGHNTVSWYQQALGQGPQFIFQYYREEENGRGNFPPRFSGLQFPNYSSELNVNALELDDSALYLCASSATGLDSPLHFGNGTRLTVT.

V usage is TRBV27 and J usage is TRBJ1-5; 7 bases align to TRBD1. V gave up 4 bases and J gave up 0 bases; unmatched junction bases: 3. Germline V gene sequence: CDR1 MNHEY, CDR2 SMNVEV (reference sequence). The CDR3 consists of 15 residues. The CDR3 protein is CASSWDSYSNQPQHF. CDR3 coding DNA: TGTGCCAGCAGTTGGGACAGCTATAGCAATCAGCCCCAGCATTTT.